This TCR beta chain was observed in a study of blood T cell repertoires in COVID-19. Only in-frame clones appear in the TCRdb table, and some are missing; sequencing was by immunoSEQ multiplex PCR. The repertoire consists of roughly 260,000 clones, with roughly nine tenths occurring once and the leading ten covering under 6.5%. The germline V and J ends were trimmed by 2 bases and 2 bases, with 9 bases remaining between them. This CDR3 contains 15 residues. Germline V gene lookup returns CDR1 LGHDT and CDR2 YNNKEL (reference sequence). This chain links TRBV3-1 (or the pseudogene TRBV3-2) with TRBJ1-4; D is ambiguous. This clonotype originated in a woman aged 25 to 39 with acute COVID-19. The sequenced material came from PBMCs or T cells enriched from blood (not recorded which). The CDR3 reads CASSQLSGTNEKLFF. The CDR3 region has the DNA TGTGCCAGCAGCCAACTCTCAGGCACTAATGAAAAACTGTTTTTT.